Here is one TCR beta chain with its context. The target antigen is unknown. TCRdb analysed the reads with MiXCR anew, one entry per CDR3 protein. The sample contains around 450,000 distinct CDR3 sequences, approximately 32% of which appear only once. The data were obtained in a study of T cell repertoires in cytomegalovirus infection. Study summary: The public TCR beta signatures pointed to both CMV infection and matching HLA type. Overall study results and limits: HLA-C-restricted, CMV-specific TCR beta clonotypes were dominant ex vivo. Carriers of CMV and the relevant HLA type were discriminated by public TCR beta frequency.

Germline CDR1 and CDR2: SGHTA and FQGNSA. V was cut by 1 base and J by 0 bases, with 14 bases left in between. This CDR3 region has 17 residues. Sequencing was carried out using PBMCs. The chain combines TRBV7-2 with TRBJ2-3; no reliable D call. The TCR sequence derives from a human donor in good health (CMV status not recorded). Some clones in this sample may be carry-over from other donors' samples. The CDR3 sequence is CASSLEYAELSTDTQYF. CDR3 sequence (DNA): TGTGCCAGCAGCTTAGAGTATGCAGAGTTAAGCACAGATACGCAGTATTTT.